This T cell receptor beta chain stems from a study of CXCR3-negative and CXCR3-positive naive CD8 T cells. Remarks on this clonotype: Its specificity is not known.

Study-wide results and limits: The TRB CDR3s that CXCR3-positive naive cells carried were more hydrophobic than those of CXCR3-negative naive cells.

CDR1 is KGHSH and CDR2 is LQKENI in the germline V gene. CDR3 size: 19 residues. A CD45RO-CCR7+CD27+CD95- profile was what naive CD8+ T cells displayed. TRB cDNA was prepared as libraries by UMI-labeled 5' RACE. TCRdb reanalyzed the 5' RACE reads, giving one entry per CDR3 protein sequence and no DNA. The specimen's table records some 7,000 distinct CDR3 sequences. The chain couples TRBV18 to TRBJ2-6; TCRdb names TRBD1, which stays unverified in the absence of DNA. The sample taken for sequencing was naive CXCR3+ CD8+ T cells from blood. Subset in this sample: CD45RO-CCR7+CD27+CD95- naive CD8+ T cells expressing CXCR3 (TNR3+). The sequence derives from a human donor in good health. Some clones in this sample may be carry-over from other donors' samples. The CDR3 is CASYHPGQGFSSGANVLTF.